The 17 T cell receptor beta chains given below trace back to one sample, sequenced in a study of patients and donors after allogeneic stem cell transplantation. TCRdb itself ran the RT-PCR reads through MiXCR, one entry per CDR3 protein. Of around 2,000 distinct CDR3 sequences in the sample, approximately 1.5% are singletons; the top ten hold 5.7%. The sequenced sample consisted of blood, either unsorted or a sorted T cell fraction (not recorded which). Receptor source: a human donor who was either an allogeneic HSCT recipient or a stem cell or donor lymphocyte infusion donor (not recorded which). It is not recorded whose cells these are; they may come from a transplant donor.

In its sample, this clonotype ranks as large. This chain connects TRBV7-2 to TRBJ1-1; 9 bases map to TRBD1. Germline CDR1 and CDR2: SGHTA and FQGNSA. With V trimmed by 7 bases and J by 1 base, 13 bases remained unmatched. This CDR3 has 17 residues. In nucleotides, the CDR3 is TGTGCCAGCACCCCTAGAGCGGGGACAGGGACGAACACTGAAGCTTTCTTT. Protein product: CASTPRAGTGTNTEAFF.

This clonotype is deemed medium-sized. V gene TRBV9 combines with J gene TRBJ2-1, with 12 bases identical to TRBD2. In germline, CDR1 is SGDLS, CDR2 YYNGEE. V was pared by 4 bases and J by 6 bases, with 5 bases of the junction left unmatched. This CDR3 has 15 residues. CDR3 sequence reads: CASSIPSGGANEQFF. DNA of the CDR3: TGTGCCAGCAGCATCCCTAGCGGGGGGGCCAATGAGCAGTTCTTC.

By sample share, this clonotype is large. The CDR3 is CASTLSMNTEAFF. The CDR3 DNA is TGTGCCAGCACCCTCTCTATGAACACTGAAGCTTTCTTT. The chain links TRBV2 to TRBJ1-1; no clear D gene. CDR3 length: 13 amino acids. CDR1 is SNHLY, CDR2 FYNNEI, per germline. Trimming cost V 7 bases and J 0 bases, with 9 bases left between them.

The chain couples TRBV15 to TRBJ2-5, with TRBD2 as a possible D gene (5 bases). Germline loops: CDR1 LNHNV, CDR2 YYDKDF (reference sequence). CDR3 length: 16 amino acids. V shed 5 bases and J shed 4 bases, with 20 bases lying between them. The CDR3 reads CATSLTSRVGGETQYF. Written as DNA, the CDR3 is TGTGCCACCAGCCTTACGAGTAGGGTTGGAGGAGAGACCCAGTACTTC.

This clonotype is medium-sized. This chain connects TRBV7-2 to TRBJ1-2, with 7 bases fitting TRBD1. CDR1 and CDR2 (germline): SGHTA, FQGNSA. After removal of 1 base from V and 8 bases from J, the junction contained 7 bases not matched to a gene. CDR3 length: 14 amino acids. DNA of the CDR3: TGTGCCAGCAGCTTAGTGAGGACAGGAGGAGGCTACACCTTC. This gives the protein CASSLVRTGGGYTF.

This clonotype is a singleton in its sample. V is TRBV7-2 and J is TRBJ2-3, with D possibly matching TRBD1 (6 bases). CDR3 length equals 14 residues. The germline CDR1 and CDR2 sequences are SGHTA and FQGNSA. Trimming took off 4 bases at V and 3 bases at J, with 11 bases between the two ends. Here the CDR3 reads CASSSRGLTDTQYF. CDR3 nucleotide sequence: TGTGCCAGCAGCTCCAGGGGATTGACAGATACGCAGTATTTT.

This chain uses TRBV7-2 with TRBJ1-6; D is perhaps TRBD1 (5 bases). The CDR3 has 16 residues. From germline, CDR1 is SGHTA and CDR2 FQGNSA. V lost 5 bases and J lost 3, with 14 bases in between. The DNA of the CDR3 is TGTGCCAGCAGCGTAGGGACCTTCATCTATAATTCACCCCTCCACTTT. The encoded protein is CASSVGTFIYNSPLHF.

This clonotype is deemed large. The CDR3 is CASSRDNNEQFF. CDR3 bases: TGCGCCAGCAGCCGGGACAACAATGAGCAGTTCTTC. V is TRBV5-1 and J is TRBJ2-1, with a possible D match to TRBD1 (6 bases). The CDR3 length is 12 residues. The ends were cut back, 4 bases at V and 5 bases at J, with 7 bases in the middle. The germline CDR1 and CDR2 sequences are SGHRS and YFSETQ.

This clonotype is classed as large (0.1 to 1%). V usage is TRBV6-2 or TRBV6-3 and J usage is TRBJ2-3; 9 bases are shared with TRBD2. Germline V gives CDR1 MNHEY, CDR2 SVGEGT. Losses at the gene ends were 2 bases for V and 4 bases for J; bases not matched to a gene: 7. The CDR3 runs 16 residues. For the CDR3, the DNA is TGTGCCAGCAGTTACGAAGCGGGGGGCGCTCCAGATACGCAGTATTTT. It is translated as CASSYEAGGAPDTQYF.

This chain links TRBV6-2 or TRBV6-3 with TRBJ1-2; possibly TRBD1 for D (6 bases). Germline CDR1 MNHEY, CDR2 SVGEGT. Trimming stripped 0 bases from V and 8 bases from J, with 19 bases between. This CDR3 is built from 16 residues. The CDR3 DNA reads as TGTGCCAGCAGTTACTCCGGACCTACAGGGCGAGACGGCTACACCTTC. Its translation is CASSYSGPTGRDGYTF.

This clonotype qualifies as medium-sized. CDR3 nucleotides: TGTGCCAGCAGTTTCGGCAGGGCCACCTCTGGGGCCAACGTCCTGACTTTC. Translating it yields CASSFGRATSGANVLTF. This rearrangement joins TRBV28 to TRBJ2-6; possibly TRBD1 for D (5 bases). V was clipped by 3 bases and J by 0 bases, with 12 bases between them. This CDR3 region has 17 residues. The germline CDR1 and CDR2 sequences are MDHEN and SYDVKM.

In its sample, this clonotype ranks as medium-sized. The rearrangement uses TRBV5-1 and TRBJ2-1; 7 nucleotides agree with TRBD1. The CDR3 runs 14 residues. After removal of 2 bases from V and 7 bases from J, the junction contained 6 bases not matched to a gene. The germline V gene encodes CDR1 SGHRS and CDR2 YFSETQ. The CDR3 sequence: CASSLGTETNEQFF. CDR3 sequence (DNA): TGCGCCAGCAGCTTAGGGACAGAGACTAATGAGCAGTTCTTC.

In this sample, this clonotype turned up a few times. This chain joins TRBV11-2 and TRBJ2-3, with unresolved D. The CDR3 is 14 amino acids. Germline-derived CDR1 and CDR2 are SGHAT and FQNNGV. The ends were cut back, 0 bases at V and 4 bases at J, with 8 bases in the middle. The CDR3 region has the DNA TGTGCCAGCAGCTTAGATGCGCAACCAGATACGCAGTATTTT. This translates into CASSLDAQPDTQYF.

This clonotype is deemed medium-sized. The V and J genes are TRBV12-3 or TRBV12-4 and TRBJ2-7; D call uncertain. V was shortened by 2 bases and J by 0 bases, with 11 bases between the two germline ends. The CDR3 length is 15 residues. As DNA, the CDR3 is TGTGCCAGCAGTTTAAGGACGGCCAGCTCCTACGAGCAGTACTTC. It translates to CASSLRTASSYEQYF.

Within the sample, this clonotype is large. CDR3 residues: CASSLLYSNQPQHF. Written as DNA, the CDR3 is TGTGCCAGCAGCTTGCTTTATAGCAATCAGCCCCAGCATTTT. The V gene is TRBV7-2, the J gene TRBJ1-5; D uncertain. This CDR3 has 14 residues. Trimming took off 3 bases at V and 0 bases at J, with 6 bases between the two ends. Germline loops: CDR1 SGHTA, CDR2 FQGNSA. Combining the CDR3 with reference TRBV7-2 and TRBJ1-5 gives the whole variable domain GAGVSQSPSNKVTEKGKDVELRCDPISGHTALYWYRQSLGQGLEFLIYFQGNSAPDKSGLPSDRFSAERTGGSVSTLTIQRTQQEDSAVYLCASSLLYSNQPQHFGDGTRLSIL.

Sample share makes this clonotype medium-sized. The chain couples TRBV12-3 or TRBV12-4 to TRBJ2-7; 7 bases map to TRBD2. The CDR3 is 11 residues long. V shed 5 bases and J 5 bases; nucleotides not matched to a gene: 0. The CDR3, as DNA: TGTGCCAGCAGTCGGGGGGACGAGCAGTACTTC. Encoded protein: CASSRGDEQYF.

By frequency in the sample, this clonotype is medium-sized. The genes are TRBV7-2 and TRBJ2-5; D gene unclear. In germline, CDR1 is SGHTA, CDR2 FQGNSA. V lost 0 bases and J lost 5, with 1 base in between. This CDR3 contains 11 residues. CDR3 nucleotide sequence: TGTGCCAGCAGCTTAGCCGAGACCCAGTACTTC. It translates to CASSLAETQYF. The complete variable domain, with remaining parts taken from reference TRBV7-2 and TRBJ2-5, reads GAGVSQSPSNKVTEKGKDVELRCDPISGHTALYWYRQSLGQGLEFLIYFQGNSAPDKSGLPSDRFSAERTGGSVSTLTIQRTQQEDSAVYLCASSLAETQYFGPGTRLLVL.